Each of the 2 T cell receptor beta chains below was sequenced from the same sample in a study of shared clonotypes between healthy human individuals. Data came from immunoSEQ multiplex PCR; TCRdb stores just in-frame clones and leaves some out. The table shows about half a million clones, with approximately 81% occurring only once. Sequenced input: PBMCs. The receptors were sampled from a woman aged 40-49 years in good health. Some clones in this sample may be carry-over from other donors' samples.

The genes are TRBV13 and TRBJ1-5; D is uncertain. CDR1 PRHDT and CDR2 FYEKMQ come from the germline V gene (reference sequence). V was cut by 0 bases and J by 0 bases, with 12 bases left in between. CDR3 length equals 17 residues. As DNA, the CDR3 is TGTGCCAGCAGCTTAGGGGTTGGAGGGAATAGCAATCAGCCCCAGCATTTT. Protein: CASSLGVGGNSNQPQHF. Together with reference TRBV13 and TRBJ1-5, the CDR3 gives the full variable domain: AAGVIQSPRHLIKEKRETATLKCYPIPRHDTVYWYQQGPGQDPQFLISFYEKMQSDKGSIPDRFSAQQFSDYHSELNMSSLELGDSALYFCASSLGVGGNSNQPQHFGDGTRLSIL.

The rearrangement links TRBV7-3 to TRBJ2-6; D might be TRBD1 (5 bases). The V end lost 5 bases, the J end lost 0 bases, and 11 bases lay between the germline ends. There are 16 residues in the CDR3. CDR1 is SGHTA, CDR2 FQGTGA, per germline. The CDR3 reads CASSLRQNSGANVLTF. The CDR3 coding sequence is TGTGCCAGCAGCCTCAGACAGAACTCTGGGGCCAACGTCCTGACTTTC.